The clone carrying this TCR beta chain has only one observation. This sample is part of a study of blood T cell repertoires in COVID-19. Whole-study context: The United States, Italy and Spain were the sources of the acute and convalescent COVID-19 samples. In each case, the material was cDNA or gDNA derived from T cells, B-cell-depleted T cells, or PBMCs.

Participant-given clinical history determined each cohort assignment. The J segment lost 15 bases and the V segment lost 0 bases, leaving 10 bases of the junction unmatched. From germline, CDR1 is KGHSH and CDR2 LQKENI. There are 14 residues in the CDR3. Under the authors' procedure: Estimation of nucleated cell counts relied on the amplification of reference gene primers. Produced via immunoSEQ multiplex PCR; TCRdb's table is partial and in-frame only. V and J calls and clone size come straight from that table; D and trimming were deduced from the DNA. In the table there are about 150,000 clones, approximately 84% of which are singletons.

The receptor comes from a woman aged 50 to 60 with acute COVID-19. The sequencing input was PBMCs or T cells enriched from blood (not recorded which). The chain carries TRBV18 and TRBJ1-4, with 7 positions matching TRBD1. The CDR3 loop reads CASSPPGQQGSVFF. The CDR3 DNA sequence: TGTGCCAGCTCACCACCGGGTCAACAGGGGTCGGTGTTTTTT.